The T cell receptor (beta chain) under discussion was sequenced for a study of cytomegalovirus exposure and HLA in healthy donors. Vbeta (60) and Jbeta (13) primers were used in the PCR. This table comes from immunoSEQ multiplex PCR, and its TCRdb copy is limited to in-frame clones, with some not included. The sample consists of roughly 200,000 clones, 80% of them appearing once. From germline, CDR1 is SGHRS and CDR2 YFSETQ. The V and J ends lost 0 bases and 9 bases respectively, with 16 bases between them. The CDR3 loop spans 16 amino acids. Sequencing was performed on PBMCs. The receptor was isolated from a man aged 40-49 years in good health and CMV-seronegative. The chain employs TRBV5-1 and TRBJ1-6; possible D gene TRBD1, 5 bases. This CDR3 reads CASSLELMGGGSPLHF. The DNA of the CDR3 is TGCGCCAGCAGCTTGGAGCTTATGGGGGGAGGTTCACCCCTCCACTTT.